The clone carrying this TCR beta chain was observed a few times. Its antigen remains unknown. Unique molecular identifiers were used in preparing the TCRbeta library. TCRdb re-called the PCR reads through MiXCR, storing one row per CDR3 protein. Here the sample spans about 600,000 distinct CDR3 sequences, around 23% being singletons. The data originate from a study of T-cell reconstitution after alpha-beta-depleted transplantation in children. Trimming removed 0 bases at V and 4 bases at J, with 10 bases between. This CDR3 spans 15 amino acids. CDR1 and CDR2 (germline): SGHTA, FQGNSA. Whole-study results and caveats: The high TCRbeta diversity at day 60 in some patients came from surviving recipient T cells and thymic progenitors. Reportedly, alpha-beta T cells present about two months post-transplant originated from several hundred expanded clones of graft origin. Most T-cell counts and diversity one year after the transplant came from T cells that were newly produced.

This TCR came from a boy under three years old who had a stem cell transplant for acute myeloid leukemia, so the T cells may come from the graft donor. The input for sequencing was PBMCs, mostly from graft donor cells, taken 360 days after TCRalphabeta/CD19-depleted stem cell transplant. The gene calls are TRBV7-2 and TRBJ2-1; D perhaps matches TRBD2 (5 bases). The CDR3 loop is CASSLAEREYNEQFF. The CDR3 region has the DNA TGTGCCAGCAGCTTAGCGGAGAGGGAATACAATGAGCAGTTCTTC.